Listed here are 9 T cell receptor beta chains from one sample, sequenced in a study of blood T cell repertoires in COVID-19. Assay: immunoSEQ multiplex PCR; the TCRdb copy retains only in-frame clones and omits some. This sample has about 54,000 clones, with 90% found just once. Material for sequencing was peripheral blood. These receptors all come from a woman between 35 and 50 years old with active COVID-19.

V gene TRBV11-3 combines with J gene TRBJ2-4; 12 bases align to TRBD2. Per germline, CDR1 SGHNT and CDR2 YENEEA. The CDR3 runs to 18 residues. The V and J ends lost 1 base and 0 bases, in that order; junction bases with no gene match: 4. The DNA of the CDR3 is TGTGCCAGCAGCTTAGGGCTAGCGGGGGGGCTAGCCAAAAACATTCAGTACTTC. Its translation is CASSLGLAGGLAKNIQYF.

This clone was seen a few times. The genes are TRBV4-1 and TRBJ1-2; 7 bases map to TRBD1. CDR3 length: 17 residues. CDR1 and CDR2 (germline): MGHRA, YSYEKL. V was clipped by 5 bases and J by 2 bases; unmatched bases: 14. The CDR3 nucleotides read TGCGCCAGCAGCAACCCGACAGGGAAGGAGGCGAACTATGGCTACACCTTC. It translates to CASSNPTGKEANYGYTF.

The chain carries TRBV5-1 and TRBJ2-3; 7 bases fit TRBD1. V shed 4 bases and J 2 bases; nucleotides not matched to a gene: 7. The germline V gene encodes CDR1 SGHRS and CDR2 YFSETQ. This CDR3 is 15 amino acids long. This CDR3 reads CASSKDRSPTDTQYF. The CDR3 nucleotides are TGCGCCAGCAGCAAGGACAGGTCGCCCACAGATACGCAGTATTTT.

The V call is TRBV12-3 or TRBV12-4, the J call TRBJ1-1, with 9 nucleotides matching TRBD1. Losses at the gene ends were 6 bases for V and 10 bases for J; bases not matched to a gene: 9. CDR3 length: 13 amino acids. The CDR3: CASRIQGALTAFF. CDR3 nucleotides: TGTGCCAGCAGGATACAGGGGGCTCTTACAGCTTTCTTT.

V usage is TRBV30 and J usage is TRBJ2-7; D remains unclear. Germline lookup yields CDR1 GTSNPN and CDR2 SVGIG (reference sequence). V was shortened by 8 bases and J by 2 bases, with 13 bases between the two germline ends. The CDR3 runs to 12 residues. The CDR3 coding sequence is TGTGCCCCAGAACGAACCCCCTACGAGCAGTACTTC. Amino acid sequence: CAPERTPYEQYF.

This chain joins TRBV3-1 (or the pseudogene TRBV3-2) and TRBJ2-3, with 11 bases identical to TRBD2. The CDR3 contains 15 residues. Per the germline V gene, CDR1 is LGHDT and CDR2 is YNNKEL (reference sequence). V lost 3 bases to trimming and J lost 6 bases; unmatched junction nucleotides: 5. The CDR3 loop reads CASSHPTSGADTQYF. The CDR3 nucleotides read TGTGCCAGCAGCCACCCGACTAGCGGGGCCGATACGCAGTATTTT.

V usage is TRBV5-4 and J usage is TRBJ2-1; maybe TRBD2 (5 bases). The V gene's germline CDR1 is SGHNT and CDR2 YYREEE (reference sequence). This CDR3 has 13 amino acids. V lost 0 bases and J 11 bases, leaving 12 bases between the germline ends. The CDR3 DNA reads TGTGCCAGCAGCTTGGCCATCGGGGTAAAGCAGTTCTTC. Translation gives CASSLAIGVKQFF.

This chain joins TRBV6-5 and TRBJ1-2; D is perhaps TRBD1 (5 bases). CDR3 size: 11 residues. From germline, CDR1 is MNHEY and CDR2 SVGAGI. The ends were cut back, 2 bases at V and 10 bases at J, with 8 bases in the middle. CDR3 protein: CASSYGGVYTF. For the CDR3, the DNA is TGTGCCAGCAGTTACGGGGGGGTCTACACCTTC.

The rearrangement uses TRBV11-3 and TRBJ1-6, with 9 bases that match TRBD1. CDR1 SGHNT and CDR2 YENEEA come from the germline V gene. The CDR3 is 17 amino acids. J gave up 6 bases and V 5 bases, and 11 bases lay outside the gene matches. The CDR3 nucleotides are TGTGCCAGCAGCCCCGAACAGGGGGCGGTTATTAATTCACCCCTCCACTTT. Translation: CASSPEQGAVINSPLHF.